This T cell receptor (beta chain) was sequenced for a study of PD-1 blockade in classical Hodgkin lymphoma. Findings and limits, study-wide: CD4+ TCR diversity, unlike CD8+, climbed significantly by C4D1. Newly diagnosed patients had diversity similar to the baseline diversity of complete responders. Patients excluded were those beginning nivolumab under 1 year after ASCT.

Stated time point: cycle 4 day 1 (C4D1), after more than five weeks of nivolumab. In every patient, relapse followed autologous stem cell transplantation, while exposure to brentuximab vedotin differed. This clone was recorded once. Its antigen is as yet unknown. Germline CDR1 is LNHDA and CDR2 is SQIVND (reference sequence). Trimming took off 2 bases at V and 6 bases at J, with 10 bases between the two ends. This CDR3 is 13 amino acids long. Assay: immunoSEQ multiplex PCR; the TCRdb copy retains only in-frame clones and omits some. This table has roughly 41,000 clones, 69% appearing once. The chain joins TRBV19 to TRBJ1-1; D unresolved. This TCR was sampled from a human donor with classical Hodgkin lymphoma. The sample consisted of peripheral blood mononuclear cells (PBMCs), taken before the fourth cycle of nivolumab. The chain's CDR3 is CASSISSGAEAFF. The CDR3 region has the DNA TGTGCCAGTAGTATATCCTCAGGAGCTGAAGCTTTCTTT.